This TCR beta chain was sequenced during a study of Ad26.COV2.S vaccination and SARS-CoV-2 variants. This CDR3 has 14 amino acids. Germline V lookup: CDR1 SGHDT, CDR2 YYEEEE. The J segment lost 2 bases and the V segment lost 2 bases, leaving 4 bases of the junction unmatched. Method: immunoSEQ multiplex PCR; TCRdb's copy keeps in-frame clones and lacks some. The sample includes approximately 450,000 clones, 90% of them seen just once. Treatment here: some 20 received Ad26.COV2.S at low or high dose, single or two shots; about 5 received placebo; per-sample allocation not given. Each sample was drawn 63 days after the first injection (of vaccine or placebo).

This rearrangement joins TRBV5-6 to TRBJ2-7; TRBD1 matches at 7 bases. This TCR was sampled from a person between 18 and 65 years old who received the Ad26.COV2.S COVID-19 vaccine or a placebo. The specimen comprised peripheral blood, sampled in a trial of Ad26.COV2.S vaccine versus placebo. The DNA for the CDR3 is TGTGCCAGCAGCTTAGGACAGGAGACCTACGAGCAGTACTTC. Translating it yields CASSLGQETYEQYF. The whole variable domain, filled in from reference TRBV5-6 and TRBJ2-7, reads DAGVTQSPTHLIKTRGQQVTLRCSPKSGHDTVSWYQQALGQGPQFIFQYYEEEERQRGNFPDRFSGHQFPNYSSELNVNALLLGDSALYLCASSLGQETYEQYFGPGTRLTVT.